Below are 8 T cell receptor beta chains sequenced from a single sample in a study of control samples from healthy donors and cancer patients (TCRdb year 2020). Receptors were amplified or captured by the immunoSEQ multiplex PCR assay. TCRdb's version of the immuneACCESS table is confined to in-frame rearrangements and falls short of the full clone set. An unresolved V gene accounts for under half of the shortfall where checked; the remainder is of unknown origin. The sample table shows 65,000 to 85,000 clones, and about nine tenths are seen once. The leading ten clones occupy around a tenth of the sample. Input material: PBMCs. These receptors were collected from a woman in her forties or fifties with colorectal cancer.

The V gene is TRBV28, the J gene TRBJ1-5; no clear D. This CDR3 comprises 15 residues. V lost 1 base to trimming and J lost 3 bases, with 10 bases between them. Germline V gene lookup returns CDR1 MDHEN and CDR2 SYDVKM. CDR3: CASSLSAGYNQPQHF. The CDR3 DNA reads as TGTGCCAGCAGTTTATCGGCGGGCTACAATCAGCCCCAGCATTTT.

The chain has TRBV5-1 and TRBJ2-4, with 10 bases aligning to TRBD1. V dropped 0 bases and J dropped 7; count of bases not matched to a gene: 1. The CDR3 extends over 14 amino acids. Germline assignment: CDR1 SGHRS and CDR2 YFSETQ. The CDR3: CASSLGDRGNIQYF. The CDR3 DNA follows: TGCGCCAGCAGCTTGGGGGACAGGGGCAACATTCAGTACTTC.

CDR3 region: CASSPDRAVYGYTF. The CDR3 coding sequence is TGCGCCAGCAGCCCGGACAGGGCGGTATATGGCTACACCTTC. The chain recombines TRBV5-1 with TRBJ1-2, with TRBD1 matching 8 bases. The CDR3 length is 14 residues. Trimming removed 4 bases from V and 5 bases from J; junction bases left unmatched: 7. Germline values: CDR1 SGHRS, CDR2 YFSETQ. Full variable domain (missing parts from reference TRBV5-1 and TRBJ1-2): KAGVTQTPRYLIKTRGQQVTLSCSPISGHRSVSWYQQTPGQGLQFLFEYFSETQRNKGNFPGRFSGRQFSNSRSEMNVSTLELGDSALYLCASSPDRAVYGYTFGSGTRLTVV.

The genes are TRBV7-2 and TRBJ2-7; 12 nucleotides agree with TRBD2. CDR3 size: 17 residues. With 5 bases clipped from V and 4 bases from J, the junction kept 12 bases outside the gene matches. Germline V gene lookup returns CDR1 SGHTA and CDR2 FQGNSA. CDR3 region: CASSLTSGGSKRYEQYV. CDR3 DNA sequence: TGTGCCAGCAGCCTGACTAGCGGGGGCTCCAAAAGATACGAGCAGTACGTC.

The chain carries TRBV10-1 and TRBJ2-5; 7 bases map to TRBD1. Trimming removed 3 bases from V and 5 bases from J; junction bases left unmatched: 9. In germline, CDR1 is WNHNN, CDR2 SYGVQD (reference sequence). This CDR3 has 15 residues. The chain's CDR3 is CASSDFSTGRETQYF. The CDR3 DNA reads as TGCGCCAGCAGTGACTTTTCGACAGGGCGGGAGACCCAGTACTTC.

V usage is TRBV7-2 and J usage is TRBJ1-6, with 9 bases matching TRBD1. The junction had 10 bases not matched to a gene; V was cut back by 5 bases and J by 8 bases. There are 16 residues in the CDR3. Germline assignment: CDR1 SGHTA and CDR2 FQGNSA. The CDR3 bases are TGTGCCAGCAGCCCCCGGGACAGGGCAAATTATTCACCCCTCCACTTT. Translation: CASSPRDRANYSPLHF.

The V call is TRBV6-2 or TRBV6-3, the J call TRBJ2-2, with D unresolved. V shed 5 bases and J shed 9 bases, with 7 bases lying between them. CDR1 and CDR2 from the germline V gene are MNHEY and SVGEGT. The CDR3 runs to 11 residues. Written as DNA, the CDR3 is TGTGCCAGCAGTCCCGCTTGGGAGCTGTTTTTT. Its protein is CASSPAWELFF.

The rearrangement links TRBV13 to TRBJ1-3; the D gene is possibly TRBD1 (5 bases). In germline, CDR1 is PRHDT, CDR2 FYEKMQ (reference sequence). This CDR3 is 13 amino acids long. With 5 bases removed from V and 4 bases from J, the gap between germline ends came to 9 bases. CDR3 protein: CASSTDRGNTIYF. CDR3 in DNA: TGTGCCAGCAGCACAGACAGAGGAAACACCATATATTTT.